The T cell receptor beta chain under discussion was sequenced for a study of CD8+ T cells in alopecia areata. The study, taken as a whole, reports: In scalp and blood during tofacitinib, many expanded lesional clones persisted. Compared with normal scalp, lesional scalp had higher clonality and more expanded CD8+ clones. Against the mouse data, patients shared TCRs less clearly, possibly for HLA reasons.

Treatment in this sample: oral pan-JAK inhibitor, 5-10 mg twice daily. Extracted RNA was reverse transcribed, and the resulting cDNA served as sequencing template. Sequencing used immunoSEQ multiplex PCR; TCRdb keeps in-frame clones, though not all of them. The sample includes about 130,000 clones, 45% to 60% seen only once; the top ten take approximately 15%. Concerning this clone: Antigen unknown.

The germline CDR1 and CDR2 sequences are MNHEY and SMNVEV (reference sequence). The CDR3 consists of 16 residues. V was shortened by 6 bases and J by 3 bases, with 21 bases between the two germline ends. The sequencing here drew on CD8+ T cells sorted from blood, taken at week 4, from a patient treated with tofacitinib. The sequence was obtained from a human donor with alopecia areata. The chain uses TRBV27 and TRBJ2-7; D is uncertain. In DNA form, the CDR3 reads TGTGCCAGCAGCCTAGGCGCAGGAACCCAGAACTACGAGCAGTACTTC. Translating gives CASSLGAGTQNYEQYF.